This T cell receptor beta chain derives from a study of blood T cell repertoires in COVID-19. At the level of the study: Sites across the United States, Italy and Spain contributed samples from acute and convalescent COVID-19.

The method was immunoSEQ multiplex PCR; TCRdb's version includes in-frame clones alone and lacks a portion of them. Among 140,000 or so clones listed, roughly 84% were seen once. Germline trimming cut 5 bases from V and 3 bases from J; bases unmatched to any gene: 12. Germline CDR1 SGHTA, CDR2 FQGNSA. The length of the CDR3 is 17 residues. One Seattle source followed patients from active infection through their disease course. The chain couples TRBV7-2 to TRBJ2-4; 8 bases map to TRBD2. Sequencing was performed on peripheral blood. The source of this sequence is a young man with COVID-19, enrolled during active disease. In DNA form, the CDR3 reads TGTGCCAGCAGCCTCTCCGGGACTAGGGTGGGCAAAAACATTCAGTACTTC. Protein sequence: CASSLSGTRVGKNIQYF.